This TCR beta chain was obtained from a study of T-cell memory formation after mild COVID-19. Overall study context: Clusters of TCRs were largely donor specific.

The authors produced TCR alpha and TCR beta cDNA libraries with sample barcodes and UMIs by 5'RACE using constant-segment primers. MiXCR, run by TCRdb on the 5' RACE reads, gives a single entry per CDR3 protein. The sample has 350,000 to 450,000 distinct CDR3 sequences, under 30% seen once. Germline values: CDR1 SGHDT, CDR2 YYEEEE. The CDR3 contains 16 residues. V lost 2 bases, J lost 4 bases, and 11 bases stayed unmatched. Points on this clonotype: Antigen unknown.

Notes on the study in general: For contracting clones, CD4+ ones sat mainly in CM and EM, CD8+ in EMRA. Confirmation of SARS-CoV-2 specificity was lacking for second-wave clones peaking day 37.

This TCR was recovered from an adult woman who had mild COVID-19 (a few samples of this study predate the infection). Cell type and time point are not known. The chain uses TRBV5-6 and TRBJ1-2; 7 bases match TRBD1. Sample: PBMCs or a T cell subset sorted from them (not recorded which). In DNA form, the CDR3 reads TGTGCCAGCAGCTTTGGGACAGCCTACACTGTCTATGGCTACACCTTC. Protein: CASSFGTAYTVYGYTF. Looking up the rest from reference TRBV5-6 and TRBJ1-2 gives the full variable domain: DAGVTQSPTHLIKTRGQQVTLRCSPKSGHDTVSWYQQALGQGPQFIFQYYEEEERQRGNFPDRFSGHQFPNYSSELNVNALLLGDSALYLCASSFGTAYTVYGYTFGSGTRLTVV.